This T cell receptor (beta chain) is drawn from a study of Ad26.COV2.S vaccination and SARS-CoV-2 variants. Study in general: Intramuscularly, Ad26.COV2.S was given either once or twice, 56 days apart.

The V end lost 2 bases, the J end lost 1 base, and 9 bases lay between the germline ends. The CDR3 is made up of 14 amino acids. Germline-derived CDR1 and CDR2 are SGHTS and YDEGEE. Profiling relied on immunoSEQ multiplex PCR, and the TCRdb table lists in-frame clones only, not all of them. The sample holds a few hundred thousand clones, roughly 84% seen once. The treatment was: about 20 received Ad26.COV2.S at low or high dose, single or two shots; roughly five received placebo; per-sample allocation not given. Samples analyzed were those drawn on day 63 after the first vaccine or placebo injection.

This chain joins TRBV5-8 and TRBJ1-2, with D possibly matching TRBD1 (5 bases). Sequences were derived from peripheral blood, sampled in a trial of Ad26.COV2.S vaccine versus placebo. The TCR was taken from a person aged 18-60 years who received the Ad26.COV2.S COVID-19 vaccine or a placebo. The CDR3 DNA reads TGTGCCAGCAGCTTAGCTGACAGTAACTATGGCTACACCTTC. It codes for CASSLADSNYGYTF.